This TCR beta chain was identified in a study of T cells in Graves' hyperthyroidism and ophthalmopathy. Notes on the study in general: In simple terms, a model built on 13 V-J features told ophthalmopathy apart from stable hyperthyroidism.

Clinical Activity Scores of at least 3, NOSPECS grades of at least 4 and durations under 3 months characterized ophthalmopathy patients. Diagnoses were made from clinical symptoms, serum measures (thyroxine and TRAb), thyroid ultrasound and orbital computed tomography. Trimming pared 5 bases from V and 1 base from J, leaving 14 bases between. The CDR3 extends over 15 amino acids. Germline V lookup: CDR1 LGHNT, CDR2 FRNRAP. The sample holds one count of this clonotype. Its specificity is not known. Amplification of TCR beta CDR3 regions used RNA as the template. Researchers ran a first-round RT-PCR on the TCR CDR3 using the HTBI primer set. TCRdb fed the multiplex PCR reads into MiXCR, producing one record per CDR3 protein. The top ten hold less than 45% of the sample, which has about 300,000 distinct CDR3 sequences, approximately 18% seen once.

The clonotype comes from a man aged 45-65 years with Graves' ophthalmopathy. Sequenced sample: blood. The chain joins TRBV12-5 to TRBJ1-1; D perhaps matches TRBD1 (6 bases). The CDR3 DNA reads TGTGCTAGTGGTGGAGGACAGAGATCGAACACTGAAGCTTTCTTT. It specifies CASGGGQRSNTEAFF. The entire variable domain, with the rest obtained from reference TRBV12-5 and TRBJ1-1, is as follows: DARVTQTPRHKVTEMGQEVTMRCQPILGHNTVFWYRQTMMQGLELLAYFRNRAPLDDSGMPKDRFSAEMPDATLATLKIQPSEPRDSAVYFCASGGGQRSNTEAFFGQGTRLTVV.